Listed below are T cell receptor beta chains from one sample, sequenced in a study of CD8+CD57+ T cells in acquired aplastic anemia. TCRdb analysed the reads with MiXCR anew, one entry per CDR3 protein. Of more than 150,000 distinct CDR3 sequences in the sample, around 50% are singletons; the top ten hold 10% to 15%. What was sequenced was sorted CD4+, CD8+, or CD8+CD57+ T cells (not recorded which) from PBMCs. The receptors come from a human donor with aplastic anemia. The CDR3 runs from the conserved cysteine through the conserved F or W. Fields, in order: V gene, CDR3 protein.

TRBV19	CASSMGYASHNLYEQYF
TRBV6-1	CASRRGQGRYEQYF
TRBV20-1	CSALKGEGGLRGYTF
TRBV5-5	CASTLLVGGPSTDTQYF
TRBV6-4	CASSVTDMNTEAFF
TRBV7-8	CASSLFRRDEKLFF
TRBV7-8	CASSIGTAGNTIYF
TRBV2	CASRQRAGNEKLFF
TRBV6-9	CAGGHRAETQYF
TRBV5-1	CASSLDWGDEQYF
TRBV10-3	CASSRRTESYEQYF
TRBV15	CATSRVAGRAETQYF
TRBV19	CASRTPREGEKLFF
TRBV24-1	CATAGSGGTDTQYF
TRBV4-1	CASNPDSGQETQYF
TRBV24-1	CATSDSRTGVGETQYF
TRBV11-2	CASSSPPTSGRPPNQETQYF
TRBV20-1	CSAASRHYEQYF
TRBV20-1	CSARAMGPQETQYF
TRBV6-5	CASSYSSGREKLFF
TRBV3-1	CASSQDVVQDSSYNSPLHF
TRBV2	CASSEAVESSYEQYF
TRBV7-9	CASSLAASGSYEQYF
TRBV27	CASSPHVLVSNEQFF
TRBV7-9	CASSFGGGGGSYNEQFF
TRBV2	CASNVVGQGNEKLFF
TRBV30	CAWSRGQGRGETQYF
TRBV19	CASRAPAAYEQYF
TRBV7-2	CASRVQGTYEQYF